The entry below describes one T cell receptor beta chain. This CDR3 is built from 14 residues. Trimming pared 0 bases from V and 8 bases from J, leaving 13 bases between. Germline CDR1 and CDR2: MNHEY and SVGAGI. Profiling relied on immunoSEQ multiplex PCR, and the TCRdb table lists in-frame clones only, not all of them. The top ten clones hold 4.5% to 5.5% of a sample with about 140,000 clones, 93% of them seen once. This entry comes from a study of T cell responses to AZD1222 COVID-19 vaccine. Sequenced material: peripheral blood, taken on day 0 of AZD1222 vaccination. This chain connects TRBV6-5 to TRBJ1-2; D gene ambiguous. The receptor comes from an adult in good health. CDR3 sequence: CASSYSEGGLGYTF. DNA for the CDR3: TGTGCCAGCAGTTACTCAGAGGGAGGGCTCGGCTACACCTTC.